Below are 27 T cell receptor beta chains sequenced from a single sample in a study of T cells in Graves' hyperthyroidism and ophthalmopathy. The TCR beta CDR3 regions underwent amplification using RNA transcripts as the source. The study used the HTBI primer set for a first-round RT-PCR of the TCR CDR3. TCRdb reprocessed the multiplex PCR reads via MiXCR and lists one record per CDR3 protein. The sample records hundreds of thousands of distinct CDR3 sequences, about 20% being singletons. The material sequenced was blood. Receptor source: a man in his forties with Graves' ophthalmopathy.

The V gene is TRBV5-4, the J gene TRBJ1-2, with D perhaps TRBD1 (5 bases). Trimming took 4 bases from V and 3 from J, leaving 13 bases between them. Per the germline V gene, CDR1 is SGHNT and CDR2 is YYREEE (reference sequence). There are 14 residues in the CDR3. The CDR3 reads CASSPEGSDYGYTF. The CDR3 DNA follows: TGTGCCAGCAGCCCCGAGGGGAGCGACTATGGCTACACCTTC.

The V call is TRBV20-1, the J call TRBJ2-1; 12 bases line up with TRBD2. The germline V gene encodes CDR1 DFQATT and CDR2 SNEGSKA (reference sequence). Trimming took 5 bases from V and 8 from J; bases not matched to a gene: 10. This CDR3 has 15 residues. CDR3 region: CSAFAGLAGSYEQFF. The CDR3 coding sequence is TGCAGTGCTTTTGCCGGACTAGCGGGATCTTATGAGCAGTTCTTC.

In regard to this clonotype: Sequence at one end of the junction differs from germline and may be a read error. The chain uses TRBV7-2 and TRBJ2-5, with TRBD2 matching over 10 bases. The CDR3 loop spans 14 amino acids. The germline V gene encodes CDR1 SGHTA and CDR2 FQGNSA. The CDR3 sequence: CASSFRTSGQGLDF. Written as DNA, the CDR3 is TGTGCCAGCAGCTTTAGGACTAGCGGACAAGGTCTGGACTTC. The full variable domain, completed using reference TRBV7-2 and TRBJ2-5, is GAGVSQSPSNKVTEKGKDVELRCDPISGHTALYWYRQSLGQGLEFLIYFQGNSAPDKSGLPSDRFSAERTGGSVSTLTIQRTQQEDSAVYLCASSFRTSGQGLDFGPGTRLLVL.

This clonotype has a count of ten or more. The chain couples TRBV28 to TRBJ2-7; D gene ambiguous. Looked up from germline, CDR1 is MDHEN and CDR2 is SYDVKM. Trimming took off 6 bases at V and 5 bases at J, with 20 bases between the two ends. The length of the CDR3 is 15 residues. The CDR3 is CASSRGSTHLDEQYF. The CDR3 region has the DNA TGTGCCAGCAGCCGTGGCAGCACCCATCTGGACGAGCAGTACTTC. Combining the CDR3 with reference TRBV28 and TRBJ2-7 gives the whole variable domain DVKVTQSSRYLVKRTGEKVFLECVQDMDHENMFWYRQDPGLGLRLIYFSYDVKMKEKGDIPEGYSVSREKKERFSLILESASTNQTSMYLCASSRGSTHLDEQYFGPGTRLTVT.

The chain has TRBV6-1 and TRBJ2-5; 10 bases line up with TRBD2. The CDR3 sequence is 14 residues long. Germline values: CDR1 MNHNS, CDR2 SASEGT. V gave up 7 bases and J gave up 4 bases; unmatched junction bases: 6. The chain's CDR3 is CASTSGGAGETQYF. The CDR3 DNA reads as TGTGCCAGCACGAGCGGGGGGGCCGGAGAGACCCAGTACTTC.

This clonotype was picked up a small number of times. The rearrangement joins TRBV20-1 to TRBJ1-6; the match to TRBD1 covers 9 bases. Germline CDR1 is DFQATT and CDR2 is SNEGSKA (reference sequence). The V segment lost 6 bases and the J segment 1 base; nucleotides outside the gene matches: 7. The CDR3 is made up of 16 amino acids. CDR3 nucleotides: TGCAGTGCAAAGCCCGGGACAGGGTCCTATAATTCACCCCTCCACTTT. This sequence encodes CSAKPGTGSYNSPLHF.

The V gene is TRBV18, the J gene TRBJ1-5, with 8 bases matching TRBD1. The V and J ends lost 5 bases and 1 base, in that order; junction bases with no gene match: 10. CDR1 KGHSH and CDR2 LQKENI come from the germline V gene. This CDR3 contains 17 residues. This CDR3 reads CASSTTQGQGSNQPQHF. DNA for the CDR3: TGTGCCAGCTCAACCACCCAAGGACAGGGAAGCAATCAGCCCCAGCATTTT.

The gene calls are TRBV2 and TRBJ2-3; the match to TRBD2 covers 7 bases. V dropped 6 bases and J dropped 4; count of bases not matched to a gene: 10. This CDR3 contains 15 residues. CDR1 is SNHLY, CDR2 FYNNEI, per germline. The chain's CDR3 is CASSSKTGRADTQYF. The DNA of the CDR3 is TGTGCCAGCAGCTCGAAAACGGGGAGGGCAGATACGCAGTATTTT.

This clonotype was picked up a small number of times. Given a much more abundant clone one base away, this may be a read error. J is TRBJ1-1 and V is TRBV3-1; no clear D. This CDR3 has 15 residues. CDR1 LGHDT and CDR2 YNNKEL come from the germline V gene (reference sequence). Deletions cut 5 bases from V and 1 base from J, with 14 bases between. CDR3 sequence (DNA): TGTGCCAGCAGCGCGCGTAGGCACTCGAACACTGAAGCTTTCTTT. Translated, it gives CASSARRHSNTEAFF.

This clonotype came up a few times. The chain has TRBV30 and TRBJ1-4; no reliable D call. CDR1 GTSNPN and CDR2 SVGIG come from the germline V gene (reference sequence). V was pared by 0 bases and J by 3 bases, with 11 bases between. This CDR3 is built from 15 residues. DNA for the CDR3: TGTGCCTGGAGTGTGGCCTGGAGGGCTAATGAAAAACTGTTTTTT. The encoded protein is CAWSVAWRANEKLFF.

This clonotype was recorded many times. The chain couples TRBV28 to TRBJ2-7, with 7 bases lining up with TRBD2. Germline trimming cut 8 bases from V and 3 bases from J; bases unmatched to any gene: 7. Germline V CDR1 and CDR2: MDHEN, SYDVKM. The CDR3 consists of 13 residues. CDR3 sequence reads: CASQSGTNYEQYF. The CDR3 DNA follows: TGTGCCAGCCAGTCCGGGACTAACTACGAGCAGTACTTC.

This clonotype was found many times. An end of the junction differs from the germline gene, which may be a read error. J is TRBJ2-7 and V is TRBV7-2, with 13 bases matching TRBD2. This CDR3 is 14 amino acids long. Germline V gives CDR1 SGHTA, CDR2 FQGNSA. The DNA of the CDR3 is TGTGCCAGCAGTTTAGGACTAGCGGGAGACGAGCAGTACTTC. This translates into CASSLGLAGDEQYF.

The genes are TRBV7-2 and TRBJ2-2; perhaps TRBD1 as D (6 bases). The CDR3 covers 15 residues. Germline V gene lookup returns CDR1 SGHTA and CDR2 FQGNSA. Trimming shortened V by 1 base and J by 4 bases, and 10 bases separated the two germline ends. The CDR3 loop reads CASSLDSRGTGELFF. The CDR3 bases are TGTGCCAGCAGCTTAGACAGCAGGGGCACCGGGGAGCTGTTTTTT.

This clonotype was observed many times. The chain uses TRBV7-8 and TRBJ2-7; D may correspond to TRBD1 or TRBD2 (5 bases each). Germline-derived CDR1 and CDR2 are SGHVS and FQNEAQ. Trimming shortened V by 5 bases and J by 6 bases, and 14 bases separated the two germline ends. The CDR3 consists of 13 residues. CDR3 sequence: CASSRTSRGEQYF. CDR3 bases: TGTGCCAGCAGCCGTACTAGTAGGGGCGAGCAGTACTTC.

This clonotype was detected a few times. The chain recombines TRBV30 with TRBJ2-6; the D is unclear. The germline V and J ends were trimmed by 5 bases and 1 base, with 6 bases remaining between them. The CDR3 is 13 residues long. Germline loops: CDR1 GTSNPN, CDR2 SVGIG (reference sequence). CDR3 amino acids: CAWSGSGANVLTF. Written as DNA, the CDR3 is TGTGCCTGGTCCGGATCTGGGGCCAACGTCCTGACTTTC.

This clonotype was counted a few times. This chain connects TRBV20-1 to TRBJ1-2, with no clear D. V lost 0 bases and J lost 1, with 3 bases in between. Per germline, CDR1 DFQATT and CDR2 SNEGSKA (reference sequence). This CDR3 is 12 amino acids long. CDR3 residues: CSARDFNYGYTF. The CDR3 coding sequence is TGCAGTGCTAGAGACTTTAACTATGGCTACACCTTC.

This clonotype has at least ten counts. The chain has TRBV11-2 and TRBJ2-7, with TRBD1 matching over 9 bases. Trimming cost V 5 bases and J 3 bases; bases outside gene matches: 14. The CDR3 has 17 residues. Germline V gene sequence: CDR1 SGHAT, CDR2 FQNNGV. DNA for the CDR3: TGTGCCAGCAGCCCGGGGGACAGGGTAAGGGGGTTCTACGAGCAGTACTTC. Its protein product is CASSPGDRVRGFYEQYF.

The chain carries TRBV20-1 and TRBJ2-3; D is undetermined. Per the germline V gene, CDR1 is DFQATT and CDR2 is SNEGSKA (reference sequence). Trimming took off 1 base at V and 6 bases at J, with 14 bases between the two ends. This CDR3 comprises 14 residues. The CDR3 DNA reads TGCAGTGCTAGAGGGGCAGCAGCTGTCGATACGCAGTATTTT. Protein sequence: CSARGAAAVDTQYF.

Regarding this clonotype: One junction end does not reproduce the germline sequence, and a read error may be involved. V is TRBV2 and J is TRBJ1-1; D is unresolved. This CDR3 region has 14 residues. From germline, CDR1 is SNHLY and CDR2 FYNNEI. Here the CDR3 DNA reads TGTGCCAGCAATGACGGAGGGTTGAACACTGAAGTTTTCTTT. It translates to CASNDGGLNTEVFF.

This clonotype has just one count. The J gene is TRBJ2-6, the V gene TRBV12-3 or TRBV12-4; D is perhaps TRBD1 (6 bases). V lost 5 bases and J lost 0, with 8 bases in between. CDR3 length: 15 residues. CDR3 nucleotides: TGTGCCAGCAGTCCAGGGGTCTCTGGGGCCAACGTCCTGACTTTC. Protein product: CASSPGVSGANVLTF.

In its sample, this clonotype was seen a few times. The CDR3 reads CASSRSGTRDEQYF. CDR3 sequence (DNA): TGTGCCAGCAGCCGATCCGGGACTAGGGACGAGCAGTACTTC. The chain joins TRBV5-6 to TRBJ2-7, with 8 nucleotides matching TRBD2. CDR3 length: 14 residues. With 4 bases clipped from V and 5 bases from J, the junction kept 8 bases outside the gene matches. Germline CDR1 is SGHDT and CDR2 is YYEEEE.

This sequence joins TRBV3-1 and TRBJ1-3; D unclear. Per the germline V gene, CDR1 is LGHDT and CDR2 is YNNKEL (reference sequence). The CDR3 extends over 17 amino acids. Trimming cost V 0 bases and J 4 bases, with 16 bases left between them. The DNA for the CDR3 is TGTGCCAGCAGCCAAGAGGTGAATTGGGCACTCGGAAACACCATATATTTT. Its translation: CASSQEVNWALGNTIYF.

Here the CDR3 reads CASSLPPSGGNEQFF. DNA of the CDR3: TGTGCCAGCAGCTTGCCTCCTAGCGGTGGCAATGAGCAGTTCTTC. The V call is TRBV5-5, the J call TRBJ2-1; 7 bases fit TRBD2. CDR1 and CDR2 from the germline V gene are SGHKS and YYEKEE (reference sequence). V lost 1 base, J lost 6 bases, and 7 bases stayed unmatched. The CDR3 runs to 15 residues. Together with reference TRBV5-5 and TRBJ2-1, the CDR3 gives the full variable domain: DAGVTQSPTHLIKTRGQQVTLRCSPISGHKSVSWYQQVLGQGPQFIFQYYEKEERGRGNFPDRFSARQFPNYSSELNVNALLLGDSALYLCASSLPPSGGNEQFFGPGTRLTVL.

This clonotype was seen a handful of times. V and J are TRBV5-1 and TRBJ2-1, with 10 positions matching TRBD1. J gave up 9 bases and V 2 bases, and 8 bases lay outside the gene matches. From germline, CDR1 is SGHRS and CDR2 YFSETQ. This CDR3 has 15 amino acids. The CDR3 nucleotides are TGCGCCAGCAGCTTCCGACAGGGGGCTGTGGGTGAGCAGTTCTTC. Residues: CASSFRQGAVGEQFF.

This clonotype appeared a few times. This sequence joins TRBV30 and TRBJ2-3, with TRBD2 identical over 9 bases. Unmatched junction bases numbered 1, after V lost 4 bases and J lost 2 bases. The CDR3 has 13 amino acids. The V gene's germline CDR1 is GTSNPN and CDR2 SVGIG (reference sequence). CDR3: CAWTSGVTDTQYF. The CDR3 nucleotides are TGTGCCTGGACTAGCGGGGTCACAGATACGCAGTATTTT.

This chain connects TRBV9 to TRBJ2-3; TRBD1 aligns across 9 bases. CDR1 and CDR2 (germline): SGDLS, YYNGEE. After removal of 2 bases from V and 2 bases from J, the junction contained 9 bases not matched to a gene. This CDR3 region has 17 residues. Written as DNA, the CDR3 is TGTGCCAGCAGCGTCACGACTACAGGGGGCCTCACAGATACGCAGTATTTT. Translation: CASSVTTTGGLTDTQYF. Together with reference TRBV9 and TRBJ2-3, the CDR3 gives the full variable domain: DSGVTQTPKHLITATGQRVTLRCSPRSGDLSVYWYQQSLDQGLQFLIQYYNGEERAKGNILERFSAQQFPDLHSELNLSSLELGDSALYFCASSVTTTGGLTDTQYFGPGTRLTVL.

There are a few counts of this clonotype. This chain connects TRBV19 to TRBJ2-1; D possibly uses TRBD1 or TRBD2 (5 bases each). This CDR3 has 14 amino acids. The V and J ends lost 8 bases and 8 bases respectively, with 19 bases between them. Germline V CDR1 and CDR2: LNHDA, SQIVND (reference sequence). The CDR3 region is CASRPAGAPDEQFF. The DNA for the CDR3 is TGTGCCAGTCGCCCGGCCGGGGCGCCGGATGAGCAGTTCTTC.